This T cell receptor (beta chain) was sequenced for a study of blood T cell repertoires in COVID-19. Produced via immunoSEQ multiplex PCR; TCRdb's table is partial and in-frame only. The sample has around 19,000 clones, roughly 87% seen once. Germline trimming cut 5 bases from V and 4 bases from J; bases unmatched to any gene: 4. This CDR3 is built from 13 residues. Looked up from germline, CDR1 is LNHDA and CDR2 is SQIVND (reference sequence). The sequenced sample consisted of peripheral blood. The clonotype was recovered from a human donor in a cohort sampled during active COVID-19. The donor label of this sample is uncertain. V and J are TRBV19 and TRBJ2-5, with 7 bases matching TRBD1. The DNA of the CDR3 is TGTGCCAGTAGTGACGACAGGGCAGAGACCCAGTACTTC. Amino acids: CASSDDRAETQYF.